The TCR beta chain described here comes from a study of blood T cell repertoires in COVID-19 (TCRdb year 2020). For context, the study as a whole: Samples from collaborators originated in the United States, Italy and Spain and spanned both the acute and convalescent phases of COVID-19. The prospective study material was composed of cDNA or gDNA derived from T cells, B-cell-depleted T cells, or PBMCs. A freely available public database, intended as a resource for researchers studying the immune response to SARS-CoV-2, is where the repertoires were released. A de-identified subject ID, COVID-19 status, age in years and sex were almost always included in the sample metadata. Where available, HLA class I and class II types were taken from metadata supplied by the sample provider and were not determined by assay-based typing. The samples were drawn from two sources: the first 160 participants of the ongoing ImmuneRACE study, and approximately 1,300 subjects contributed by 6 global collaborators. The dataset comprised deeply sampled blood TCRbeta repertoires from subjects exposed to, actively infected with, or recovered from COVID-19. What the work shows at the level of the full study, not this receptor alone: The quantity of clinical and demographic metadata differed by source and by participant and was supplied without curation.

In the prospective study, participants were roughly 18 to 95 years old, resided in about two dozen geographic areas of the United States, and were enrolled through a virtual design. In the prospective study, cohorts were assigned on the basis of participant-reported clinical history obtained from a screening survey and a study questionnaire. In the prospective study, whole blood, serum and a nasopharyngeal or oropharyngeal swab were collected from each participant by mobile phlebotomists. Additional blood draws and questionnaires over an approximately 2-month period could optionally be provided by prospective study participants. Before DNA extraction, prospective study blood samples were shipped either frozen or at room temperature. Looking up the germline V gene yields CDR1 MRHNA and CDR2 SNTAGT. V and J are truncated by 0 bases and 7 bases respectively, leaving an intervening sequence of 6 bases. From the cysteine through the phenylalanine, the CDR3 covers 12 amino acids. Solely the CDR3 DNA is kept, with 36 bases framed from the first base.

TCRbeta CDR3 regions were amplified from genomic DNA using the immunoSEQ Assay, a bias-controlled multiplex PCR. The paper's processing steps were these. Within the assay, amplification of reference gene primers was used to estimate how many nucleated cells each sample contained. Sequence reads were collapsed and filtered to measure the absolute abundance of every unique TCRbeta CDR3 rearrangement. For each sample, productive Simpson clonality was calculated by taking the square root of Simpson's diversity index across productive rearrangements. Held by TCRdb, this immuneACCESS table contains in-frame sequences only and omits some clones. Under half of the omission traces to an unresolved V gene where checked; the cause of the rest is unknown. The DNA gave D and trimming, while V, J and clone size come from that table. The sample contains some 250,000 clones, about 91% of them found a single time. Of the sample, approximately 1.2% falls within the top ten clones.

This clone came up once. Its antigen has not been determined. No clone much larger than this one lies a single base away; base qualities are absent. Other DNA sequences in this sample translate to the same CDR3. This sequence was found in a human donor in a cohort exposed to, infected with or recovered from COVID-19 (not recorded which). The donor label of this sample is uncertain. Sequences were obtained from PBMCs or T cells enriched from blood (not recorded which). This receptor chain uses TRBV6-4 and TRBJ1-1; no D gene is confidently identified. In nucleotide form, the sequence is TGTGCCAGCAGTGACTCAAGCGGTGAAGCTTTCTTT. Translated, it gives CASSDSSGEAFF.